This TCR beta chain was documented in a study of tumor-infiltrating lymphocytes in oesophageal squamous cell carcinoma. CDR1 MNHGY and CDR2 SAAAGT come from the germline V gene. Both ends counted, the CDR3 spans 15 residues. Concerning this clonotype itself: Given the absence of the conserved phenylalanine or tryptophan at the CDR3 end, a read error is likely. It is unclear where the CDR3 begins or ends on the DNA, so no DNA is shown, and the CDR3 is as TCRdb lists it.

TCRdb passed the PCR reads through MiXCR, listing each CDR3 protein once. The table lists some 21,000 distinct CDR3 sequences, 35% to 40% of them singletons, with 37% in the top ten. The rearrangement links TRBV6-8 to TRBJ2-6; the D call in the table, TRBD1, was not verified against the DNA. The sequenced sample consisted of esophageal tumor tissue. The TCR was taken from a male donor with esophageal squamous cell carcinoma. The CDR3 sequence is CASRGKVNQPQHFGA.